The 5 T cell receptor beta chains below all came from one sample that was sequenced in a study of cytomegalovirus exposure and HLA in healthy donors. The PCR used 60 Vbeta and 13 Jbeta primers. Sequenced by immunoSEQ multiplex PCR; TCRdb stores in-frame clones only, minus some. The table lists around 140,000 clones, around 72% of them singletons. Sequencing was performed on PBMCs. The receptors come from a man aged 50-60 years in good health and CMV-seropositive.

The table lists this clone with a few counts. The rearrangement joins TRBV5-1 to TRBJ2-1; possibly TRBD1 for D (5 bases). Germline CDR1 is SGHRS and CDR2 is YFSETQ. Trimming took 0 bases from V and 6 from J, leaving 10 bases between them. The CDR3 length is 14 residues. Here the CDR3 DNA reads TGCGCCAGCAGCTTGGAGGGGTCCGGCAATGAGCAGTTCTTC. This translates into CASSLEGSGNEQFF.

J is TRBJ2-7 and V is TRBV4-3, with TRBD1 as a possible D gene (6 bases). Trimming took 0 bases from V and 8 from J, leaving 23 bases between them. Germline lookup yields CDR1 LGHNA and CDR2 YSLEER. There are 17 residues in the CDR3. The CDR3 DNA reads TGCGCCAGCAGCCAAGAGGCCCATGGGACACTCGACTTCAAGCAGTACTTC. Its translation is CASSQEAHGTLDFKQYF.

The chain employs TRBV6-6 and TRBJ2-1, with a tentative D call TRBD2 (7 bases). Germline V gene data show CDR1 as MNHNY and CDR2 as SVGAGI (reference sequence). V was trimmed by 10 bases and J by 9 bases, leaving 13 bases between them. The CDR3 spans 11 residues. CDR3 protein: CATDRGGEQFF. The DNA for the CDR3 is TGTGCCACCGATAGGGGGGGTGAGCAGTTCTTC.

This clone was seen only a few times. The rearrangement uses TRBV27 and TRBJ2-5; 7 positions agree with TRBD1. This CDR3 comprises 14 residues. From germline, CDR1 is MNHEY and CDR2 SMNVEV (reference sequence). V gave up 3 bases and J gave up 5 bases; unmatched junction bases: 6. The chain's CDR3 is CASSFQGVAETQYF. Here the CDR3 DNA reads TGTGCCAGCAGTTTCCAGGGGGTCGCGGAGACCCAGTACTTC.

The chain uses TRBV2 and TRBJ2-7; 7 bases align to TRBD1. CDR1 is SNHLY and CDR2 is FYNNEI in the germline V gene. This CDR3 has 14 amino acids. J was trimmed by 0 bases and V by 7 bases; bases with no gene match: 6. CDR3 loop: CASTVTGSSYEQYF. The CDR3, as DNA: TGTGCCAGCACTGTGACAGGGAGCTCCTACGAGCAGTACTTC.